This TCR beta chain was captured in a study of T-cell reconstitution after alpha-beta-depleted transplantation in children. Study results and caveats: Several patients had high TCRbeta diversity at day 60; it came from surviving recipient T cells and thymic progenitors. A year had passed since transplant, and T-cell counts and diversity by then came mostly from newly produced T cells. In patients about two months after transplant, alpha-beta T cells reportedly arose from several hundred expanded graft clones.

Unique molecular identifiers were incorporated into the prepared TCRbeta library. TCRdb passed the PCR reads through MiXCR, listing each CDR3 protein once. The data contain 440,000 or so distinct CDR3 sequences, around 46% of them singletons. The CDR3 totals 16 residues. The V gene lost 7 bases and the J gene lost 2 bases, with 24 bases spanning the gap. Germline V gene data show CDR1 as SQVTM and CDR2 as ANQGSEA. A remark on this clonotype: Antigen: not known.

This specimen was PBMCs, taken before TCRalphabeta/CD19-depleted stem cell transplant. This TCR was sampled from a girl aged 2-10 years with aplastic anemia, due to receive a stem cell transplant. The chain has TRBV29-1 and TRBJ2-7; maybe TRBD2 (5 bases). Here the CDR3 DNA reads TGCAGCGCTATCCCAGTTACTAGTTCGGGAACCTACGAGCAGTACTTC. Amino acid sequence: CSAIPVTSSGTYEQYF.